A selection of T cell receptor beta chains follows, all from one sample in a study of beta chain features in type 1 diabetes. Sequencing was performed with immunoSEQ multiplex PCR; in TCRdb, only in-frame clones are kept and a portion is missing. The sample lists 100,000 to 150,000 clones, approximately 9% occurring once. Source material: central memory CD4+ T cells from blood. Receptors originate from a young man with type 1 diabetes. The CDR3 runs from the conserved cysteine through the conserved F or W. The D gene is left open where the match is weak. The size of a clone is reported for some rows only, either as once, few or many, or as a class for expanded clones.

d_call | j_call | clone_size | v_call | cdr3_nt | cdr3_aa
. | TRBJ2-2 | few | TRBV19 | TGTGCCAGTAGAGACAGAAGCCGGACCGGGGAGCTGTTTTTT | CASRDRSRTGELFF
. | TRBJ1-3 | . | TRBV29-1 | TGCAGCGTCGGGAGGGGGGCTGGAAACACCATATATTTT | CSVGRGAGNTIYF
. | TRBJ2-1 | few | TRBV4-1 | TGCGCCAGCAGCCAAGATGGGGGGGGCCCCAATGAGCAGTTCTTC | CASSQDGGGPNEQFF
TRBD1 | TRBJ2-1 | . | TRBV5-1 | TGCGCCAGCAGCCTCCGGACAGGGGGCCTGTCCTACAATGAGCAGTTCTTC | CASSLRTGGLSYNEQFF
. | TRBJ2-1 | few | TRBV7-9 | TGTGCCAGCAGCGACCCGACTAGTGTAAATGAGCAGTTCTTC | CASSDPTSVNEQFF
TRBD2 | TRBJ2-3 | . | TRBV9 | TGTGCCAGCAGCGTAGCTACTAGCGGGGGGGGAGAAGATACGCAGTATTTT | CASSVATSGGGEDTQYF
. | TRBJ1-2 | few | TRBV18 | TGTGCCAGCTCACCACCGATAAGACTAAATGGCTACACCTTC | CASSPPIRLNGYTF
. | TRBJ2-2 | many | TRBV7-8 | TGTGCCAGCAGCTTAGCGAGGGTAGAGGGAGGCACCGGGGAGCTGTTTTTT | CASSLARVEGGTGELFF
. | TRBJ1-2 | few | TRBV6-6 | TGTGCCAGCAGTGAGGGACTGTATGGCTACACCTTC | CASSEGLYGYTF
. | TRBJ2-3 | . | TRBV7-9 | TGTGCCAGCAGCCCGACTACTAGCACAGATACGCAGTATTTT | CASSPTTSTDTQYF
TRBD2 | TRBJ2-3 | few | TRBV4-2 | TGTGCCAGCAGCCAAGCCCTAGCGGGGGCGGGGGATACGCAGTATTTT | CASSQALAGAGDTQYF
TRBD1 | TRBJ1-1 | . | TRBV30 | TGTGCCTGGAGCCCGGGACAGGGCTCTGAAGCTTTCTTT | CAWSPGQGSEAFF
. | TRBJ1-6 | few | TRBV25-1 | TGTGCCAGCAGTGAAGGGGGGGCCAGGGAGATATCACCCCTCCACTTT | CASSEGGAREISPLHF
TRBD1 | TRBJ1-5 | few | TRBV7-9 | TGTGCCAGCAGCCGACAGGGTGGTAATCAGCCCCAGCATTTT | CASSRQGGNQPQHF
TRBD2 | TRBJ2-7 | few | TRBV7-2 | TGTGCCAGCAGCTTAGTGGGGGGGACCTACGAGCAGTACTTC | CASSLVGGTYEQYF
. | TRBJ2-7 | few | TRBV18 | TGTGCCAGCTCACCTCCCGGAGCGTGGAGTGGCGAGCAGTACTTC | CASSPPGAWSGEQYF
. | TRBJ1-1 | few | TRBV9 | TGTGCCAGCAGCCCAAGGACAGTAAACACTGAAGCTTTCTTT | CASSPRTVNTEAFF
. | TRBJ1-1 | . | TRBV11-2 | TGTGCCAGCAGCGTTAGGGGTGGCACTGAAGCTTTCTTT | CASSVRGGTEAFF
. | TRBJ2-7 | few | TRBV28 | TGTGCCAGCAGGGCAGGGTCCTACGAGCAGTACTTC | CASRAGSYEQYF
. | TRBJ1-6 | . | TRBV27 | TGTGCCAGCAGTTTATTTCGTAATTCACCCCTCCACTTT | CASSLFRNSPLHF
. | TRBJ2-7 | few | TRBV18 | TGTGCCAGCTCACTTACCTGGTCAGGGGATAGCGAGCAGTACTTC | CASSLTWSGDSEQYF
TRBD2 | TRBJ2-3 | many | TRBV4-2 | TGTGCCAGCAGCCAAGATCTTCGGGGGGGGCGAGATACGCAGTATTTT | CASSQDLRGGRDTQYF